The rows below give T cell receptor beta chains drawn from one sample of a study of T-cell memory formation after mild COVID-19. TCRdb called the 5' RACE reads again in MiXCR, with one record for every CDR3 protein. The sample records about 14,000 distinct CDR3 sequences, around 20% being singletons. Material: PBMCs or a T cell subset sorted from them (not recorded which). These receptors were obtained from an adult woman who had mild COVID-19 (a few samples of this study predate the infection). Cell type and time point are not known. CDR3s include the opening cysteine and the closing phenylalanine or tryptophan. The order of the fields is J gene, V gene, clone size, D gene, CDR3 length, CDR3 protein, CDR3 DNA. The D gene is left open where the match is weak. Size is omitted from some rows. Given values are once, few, many or a class for expanded clones.

J: TRBJ1-2
V: TRBV24-1
size: -
D: TRBD1
length: 18
CDR3: CATSDPGQGPGTNYGYTF
DNA: TGTGCCACCAGTGATCCCGGACAGGGTCCGGGTACTAACTATGGCTACACCTTC

J: TRBJ2-2
V: TRBV20-1
size: -
D: -
length: 15
CDR3: CSASSQESYTGELFF
DNA: TGCAGTGCTAGTTCGCAGGAGTCGTACACCGGGGAGCTGTTTTTT

J: TRBJ2-1
V: TRBV5-6
size: many
D: -
length: 11
CDR3: CASSSYNEWFF
DNA: TGTGCCAGCAGCTCCTACAATGAGTGGTTCTTC

J: TRBJ2-1
V: TRBV29-1
size: many
D: TRBD2
length: 16
CDR3: CSVPSPGLALSGEQFF
DNA: TGCAGCGTCCCGTCCCCGGGACTAGCCCTGAGTGGTGAGCAGTTCTTC

J: TRBJ1-2
V: TRBV2
size: many
D: -
length: 14
CDR3: CATLIVSTNYGYTF
DNA: TGTGCCACTCTCATCGTCTCCACTAACTATGGCTACACCTTC

J: TRBJ2-7
V: TRBV6-6
size: many
D: -
length: 14
CDR3: CASRPWDLSYEQYF
DNA: TGTGCCAGCAGACCCTGGGACCTCTCCTACGAGCAGTACTTC

J: TRBJ2-1
V: TRBV14
size: many
D: TRBD2
length: 16
CDR3: CASSYLAGASYNEQFF
DNA: TGTGCCAGCAGCTACTTAGCGGGAGCTTCCTACAATGAGCAGTTCTTC

J: TRBJ2-1
V: TRBV13
size: many
D: TRBD2
length: 13
CDR3: CASSLRGDNEQFF
DNA: TGTGCCAGCAGCCTCCGGGGGGACAATGAGCAGTTCTTC

J: TRBJ2-5
V: TRBV7-9
size: -
D: -
length: 13
CDR3: CASSLAMQETQYF
DNA: TGTGCCAGCAGCTTGGCAATGCAAGAGACCCAGTACTTC

J: TRBJ1-1
V: TRBV9
size: many
D: TRBD1
length: 16
CDR3: CASSVVSGGAGTEAFF
DNA: TGTGCCAGCAGCGTAGTGTCAGGGGGCGCAGGTACTGAAGCTTTCTTT

J: TRBJ2-6
V: TRBV2
size: many
D: -
length: 15
CDR3: CASSQTRPGANVLTF
DNA: TGTGCCAGCAGTCAGACCCGCCCTGGGGCCAACGTCCTGACTTTC

J: TRBJ1-1
V: TRBV7-6
size: many
D: -
length: 15
CDR3: CASTALGSPNTEAFF
DNA: TGTGCCAGCACCGCTCTGGGGTCGCCGAACACTGAAGCTTTCTTT

J: TRBJ2-3
V: TRBV5-1
size: many
D: TRBD1
length: 16
CDR3: CASSLVWDRGTDTQYF
DNA: TGCGCCAGCAGCTTGGTTTGGGACAGGGGCACAGATACGCAGTATTTT

J: TRBJ2-7
V: TRBV20-1
size: many
D: TRBD2
length: 16
CDR3: CSARARLAGALYEQYF
DNA: TGCAGTGCTAGAGCCCGACTAGCGGGGGCCCTCTACGAGCAGTACTTC

J: TRBJ2-7
V: TRBV5-1
size: many
D: -
length: 13
CDR3: CASSRTSSYEQYF
DNA: TGCGCCAGCAGTCGGACATCCTCCTACGAGCAGTACTTC

J: TRBJ1-2
V: TRBV2
size: many
D: -
length: 12
CDR3: CASIGGGYGYTF
DNA: TGTGCCAGCATCGGTGGGGGCTATGGCTACACCTTC

J: TRBJ2-7
V: TRBV5-6
size: many
D: -
length: 14
CDR3: CASRPSAPSYEQYF
DNA: TGTGCCAGCCGCCCGAGCGCCCCATCCTACGAGCAGTACTTC

J: TRBJ1-1
V: TRBV19
size: few
D: -
length: 13
CDR3: CASSQGMNTEAFF
DNA: TGTGCCAGTAGTCAGGGGATGAACACTGAAGCTTTCTTT

J: TRBJ1-1
V: TRBV5-1
size: many
D: -
length: 15
CDR3: CASSLDQGINTEAFF
DNA: TGCGCCAGCAGCTTGGACCAGGGGATCAACACTGAAGCTTTCTTT

J: TRBJ1-2
V: TRBV20-1
size: many
D: -
length: 14
CDR3: CSARGTAVGSGYTF
DNA: TGCAGTGCCAGAGGGACGGCGGTCGGATCGGGCTACACCTTC

J: TRBJ2-3
V: TRBV5-4
size: many
D: -
length: 17
CDR3: CASSLSELRHGTDTQYF
DNA: TGTGCCAGCAGCTTGTCAGAGTTGAGACATGGGACAGATACGCAGTATTTT

J: TRBJ1-1
V: TRBV5-1
size: medium-sized
D: -
length: 13
CDR3: CASSLVANTEAFF
DNA: TGCGCCAGCAGCTTGGTAGCGAACACTGAAGCTTTCTTT

J: TRBJ2-5
V: TRBV18
size: -
D: -
length: 11
CDR3: CASSPMGTQYF
DNA: TGTGCCAGCTCACCGATGGGGACCCAGTACTTC

J: TRBJ1-1
V: TRBV5-6
size: many
D: TRBD1
length: 14
CDR3: CASSLAGQGTEAFF
DNA: TGTGCCAGCAGCTTGGCGGGACAGGGCACTGAAGCTTTCTTT

J: TRBJ2-7
V: TRBV27
size: many
D: TRBD2
length: 14
CDR3: CASSKGLVSYEQYF
DNA: TGTGCCAGCAGTAAGGGACTAGTTTCCTACGAGCAGTACTTC

J: TRBJ2-6
V: TRBV29-1
size: -
D: -
length: 13
CDR3: CRPCASGANVLTF
DNA: TGCAGACCCTGCGCCTCTGGGGCCAACGTCCTGACTTTC

J: TRBJ2-7
V: TRBV7-2
size: many
D: -
length: 13
CDR3: CASGMAPPYEQYF
DNA: TGTGCCAGCGGTATGGCTCCCCCCTACGAGCAGTACTTC

J: TRBJ2-5
V: TRBV12-3/TRBV12-4
size: hyperexpanded
D: -
length: 17
CDR3: CASSLMGARDGKETQYF
DNA: TGTGCCAGCAGCCTAATGGGGGCCCGGGACGGCAAAGAGACCCAGTACTTC

J: TRBJ2-3
V: TRBV29-1
size: many
D: TRBD1
length: 14
CDR3: CSVLTGGYTDTQYF
DNA: TGCAGCGTCTTGACAGGGGGGTACACAGATACGCAGTATTTT

J: TRBJ1-1
V: TRBV7-6
size: many
D: -
length: 15
CDR3: CASSLDGGMNTEAFF
DNA: TGTGCCAGCAGCTTAGATGGGGGAATGAACACTGAAGCTTTCTTT

J: TRBJ2-5
V: TRBV7-6
size: -
D: -
length: 12
CDR3: CASGDIQETQYF
DNA: TGTGCCAGCGGGGATATCCAAGAGACCCAGTACTTC

J: TRBJ1-1
V: TRBV5-1
size: many
D: -
length: 15
CDR3: CASSLGGAGITEAFF
DNA: TGCGCCAGCAGCTTGGGAGGGGCTGGAATAACTGAAGCTTTCTTT

J: TRBJ2-3
V: TRBV25-1
size: many
D: -
length: 19
CDR3: CASSEFRLTIREMTDTQYF
DNA: TGTGCCAGCAGTGAATTTCGCCTTACCATTAGGGAGATGACAGATACGCAGTATTTT

J: TRBJ2-7
V: TRBV5-6
size: many
D: TRBD2
length: 13
CDR3: CASSSGGSYEQYF
DNA: TGTGCCAGCAGCTCGGGCGGGAGCTACGAGCAGTACTTC

J: TRBJ2-1
V: TRBV11-2
size: few
D: -
length: 17
CDR3: CASSLGPGTSTYNEQFF
DNA: TGTGCCAGCAGCTTAGGACCCGGGACTTCGACCTACAATGAGCAGTTCTTC

J: TRBJ1-4
V: TRBV4-1
size: many
D: -
length: 15
CDR3: CASSQGRDGYEKLFF
DNA: TGCGCCAGCAGCCAAGGGCGGGACGGCTATGAAAAACTGTTTTTT

J: TRBJ1-1
V: TRBV19
size: many
D: TRBD1
length: 14
CDR3: CASSWTGTYTEAFF
DNA: TGTGCCAGTAGTTGGACAGGGACCTACACTGAAGCTTTCTTT

J: TRBJ2-7
V: TRBV25-1
size: many
D: -
length: 13
CDR3: CANKQGTSYEQYF
DNA: TGTGCCAACAAACAGGGAACCTCCTACGAGCAGTACTTC